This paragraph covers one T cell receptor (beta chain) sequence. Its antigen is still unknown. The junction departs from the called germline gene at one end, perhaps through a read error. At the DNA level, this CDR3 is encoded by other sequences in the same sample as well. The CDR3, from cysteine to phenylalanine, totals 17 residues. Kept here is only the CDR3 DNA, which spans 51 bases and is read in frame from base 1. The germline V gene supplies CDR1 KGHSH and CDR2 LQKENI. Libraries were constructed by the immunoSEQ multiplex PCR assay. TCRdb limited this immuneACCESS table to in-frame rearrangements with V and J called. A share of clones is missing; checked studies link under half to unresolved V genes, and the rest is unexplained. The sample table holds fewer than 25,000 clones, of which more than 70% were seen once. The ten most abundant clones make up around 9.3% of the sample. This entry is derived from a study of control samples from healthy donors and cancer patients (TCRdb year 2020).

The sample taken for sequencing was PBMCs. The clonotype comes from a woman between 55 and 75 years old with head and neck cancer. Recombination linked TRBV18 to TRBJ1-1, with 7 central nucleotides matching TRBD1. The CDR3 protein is CASSPIPGQNLNTEAFF. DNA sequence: TGTGCCAGCTCACCTATCCCGGGACAGAATTTGAATACTGAAGCTTTCTTT.